Detailed here is one T cell receptor (beta chain). Source study methods: Amplification of reference gene primers was used by the study to estimate nucleated cell counts. Clones were read by immunoSEQ multiplex PCR, and TCRdb kept only the in-frame ones, dropping some. V, J and clone size are those of that table, while D and trimming were read from the DNA. The sample includes roughly 160,000 clones, around 82% of them seen just once. The germline V gene has CDR1 MNHEY and CDR2 SVGAGI. Trimming at V came to 5 bases and at J to 0 bases, leaving 1 base not matched to a gene. The CDR3 contains 14 residues. The record originates from a study of blood T cell repertoires in COVID-19. Looking at the study overall: COVID-19 samples collected from the United States, Italy and Spain covered acute and convalescent phases. T cells, B-cell-depleted T cells, or PBMCs provided the cDNA or gDNA that served as material.

The clonotype comes from a woman older than 75 with active or convalescent COVID-19. Specimen: peripheral blood. The genes are TRBV6-5 and TRBJ1-5, with 7 bases lining up with TRBD1. The CDR3 DNA follows: TGTGCCAGCAGTAGACAGGGTAGCAATCAGCCCCAGCATTTT. It encodes CASSRQGSNQPQHF.